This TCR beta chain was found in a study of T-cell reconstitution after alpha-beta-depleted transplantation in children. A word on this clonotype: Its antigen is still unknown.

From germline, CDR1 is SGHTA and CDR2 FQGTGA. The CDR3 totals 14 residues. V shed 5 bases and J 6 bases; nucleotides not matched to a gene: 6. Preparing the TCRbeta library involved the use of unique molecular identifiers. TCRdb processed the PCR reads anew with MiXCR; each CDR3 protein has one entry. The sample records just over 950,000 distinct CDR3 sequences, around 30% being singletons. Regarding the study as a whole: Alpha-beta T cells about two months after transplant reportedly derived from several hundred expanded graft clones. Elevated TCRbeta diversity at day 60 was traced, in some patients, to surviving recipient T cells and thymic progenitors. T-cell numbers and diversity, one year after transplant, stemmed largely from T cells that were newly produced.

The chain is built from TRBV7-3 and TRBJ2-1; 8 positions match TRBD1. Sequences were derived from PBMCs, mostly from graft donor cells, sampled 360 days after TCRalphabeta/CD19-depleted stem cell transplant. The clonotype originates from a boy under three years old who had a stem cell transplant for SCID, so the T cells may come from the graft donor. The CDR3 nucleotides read TGTGCCAGCAGCCGACAGGGGTTTGGCAATGAGCAGTTCTTC. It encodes CASSRQGFGNEQFF.